The 9 T cell receptor beta chains listed next were all sequenced from one sample in a study of T cells expressing NK-cell markers (dated by TCRdb to between 2020 and 2021). Library prep was done by 5' RACE. The listed sequencing device is Illumina HiSeq 2000. TCRdb reprocessed the reads and provides one entry for every CDR3 protein sequence; no DNA is given. The table for this sample records 200,000 to 300,000 distinct CDR3 sequences. Approximately 0.41% of the sample lies in the top ten. Material: blood T cells: a sorted CD56 or NKG2C T cell subset, CD4+ or CD8+ T cells, or bulk PBMC T cells (not recorded which). The receptor set was obtained from a man in his late teens or twenties in good health. Donor details come from another sample of the same person, matched by shared clones.

This chain links TRBV3-1 with TRBJ2-1; no DNA is available, so the TRBD1 call from TCRdb remains unchecked. This CDR3 contains 12 residues. Germline V gene lookup returns CDR1 LGHDT and CDR2 YNNKEL (reference sequence). The CDR3 here is CASSQQGNEQFF.

The J gene is TRBJ1-1, the V gene TRBV6-6. Germline CDR1 MNHNY, CDR2 SVGAGI (reference sequence). The CDR3 spans 11 residues. CDR3: CASTQLGEAFF.

The rearrangement joins TRBV9 to TRBJ2-2; checking the TCRdb D call of TRBD1 is not possible without DNA. The CDR3 has 14 residues. In germline, CDR1 is SGDLS, CDR2 YYNGEE. The CDR3 region is CASSVWGPPGELFF.

The chain employs TRBV11-2 and TRBJ2-6; TCRdb gives TRBD1 as the D gene, but with no DNA this cannot be confirmed. This CDR3 contains 18 residues. Germline values: CDR1 SGHAT, CDR2 FQNNGV. CDR3 region: CASSPEGQFLLGANVLTF.

The chain links TRBV29-1 to TRBJ2-2; TCRdb's D gene call, TRBD2, goes unchecked for lack of DNA. There are 16 residues in the CDR3. CDR1 and CDR2 (germline): SQVTM, ANQGSEA. CDR3 residues: CSVKVGLAGAGGELFF.

The chain carries TRBV20-1 and TRBJ2-3; TCRdb picks TRBD1, but there is no DNA to check that call. CDR1 and CDR2 (germline): DFQATT, SNEGSKA (reference sequence). The CDR3 length is 15 residues. The CDR3 spells CSPRASGLGPDTQYF.

The CDR3 reads CASNGGTSVYEQYF. The rearrangement links TRBV28 to TRBJ2-7; the TCRdb D gene call, TRBD2, has no DNA to confirm it. Germline V CDR1 and CDR2: MDHEN, SYDVKM. The CDR3 runs to 14 residues.

This chain links TRBV12-3 or TRBV12-4 with TRBJ2-2; TCRdb calls TRBD2, which cannot be checked without DNA. This CDR3 is 16 amino acids long. CDR3 sequence: CASSFSSGRATGELFF.

The chain is built from TRBV29-1 and TRBJ1-5; TCRdb reports TRBD1, a call that lacks DNA to check it against. Germline CDR1 SQVTM, CDR2 ANQGSEA. There are 15 residues in the CDR3. This CDR3 reads CSVGGSGVSNQPQHF. Complete variable domain (other parts from reference TRBV29-1 and TRBJ1-5): SAVISQKPSRDICQRGTSLTIQCQVDSQVTMMFWYRQQPGQSLTLIATANQGSEATYESGFVIDKFPISRPNLTFSTLTVSNMSPEDSSIYLCSVGGSGVSNQPQHFGDGTRLSIL.